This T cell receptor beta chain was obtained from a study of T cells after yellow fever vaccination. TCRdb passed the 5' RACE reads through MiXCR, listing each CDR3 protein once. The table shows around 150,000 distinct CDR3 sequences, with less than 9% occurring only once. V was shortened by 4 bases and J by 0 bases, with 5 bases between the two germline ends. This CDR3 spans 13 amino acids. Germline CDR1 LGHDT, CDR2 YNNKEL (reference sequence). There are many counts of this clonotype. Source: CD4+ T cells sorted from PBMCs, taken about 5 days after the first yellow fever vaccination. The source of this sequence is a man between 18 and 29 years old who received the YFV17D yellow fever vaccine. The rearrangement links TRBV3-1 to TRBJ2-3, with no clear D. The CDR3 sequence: CASSRISTDTQYF. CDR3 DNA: TGTGCCAGCAGCCGGATTAGCACAGATACGCAGTATTTT.